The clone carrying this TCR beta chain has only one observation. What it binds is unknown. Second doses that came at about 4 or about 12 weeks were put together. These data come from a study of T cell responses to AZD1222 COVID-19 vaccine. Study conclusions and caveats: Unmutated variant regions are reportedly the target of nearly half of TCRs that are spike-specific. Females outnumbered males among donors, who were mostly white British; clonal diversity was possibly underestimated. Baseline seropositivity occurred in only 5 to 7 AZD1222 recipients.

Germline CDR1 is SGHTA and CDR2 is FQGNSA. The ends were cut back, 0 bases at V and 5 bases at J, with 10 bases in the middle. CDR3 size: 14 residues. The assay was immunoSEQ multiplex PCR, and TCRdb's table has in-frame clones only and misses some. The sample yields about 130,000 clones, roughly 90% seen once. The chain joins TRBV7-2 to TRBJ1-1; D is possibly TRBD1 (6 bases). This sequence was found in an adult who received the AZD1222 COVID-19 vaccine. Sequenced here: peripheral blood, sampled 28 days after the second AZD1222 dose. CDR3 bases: TGTGCCAGCAGCTTAGCAGTGGGGGCAACTGAAGCTTTCTTT. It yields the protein CASSLAVGATEAFF.